A selection of T cell receptor beta chains follows, all from one sample in a study of CD8 T cells in Susac syndrome. MiXCR, applied by TCRdb to the immunoSEQ multiplex PCR reads, yields one record per CDR3 protein. The repertoire has a few hundred thousand distinct CDR3 sequences, about 93% of them found once; the top ten carry 0.1% to 0.15%. Sequences were obtained from CD8+ T cells from PBMCs. The receptors here all came from a human donor with multiple sclerosis. Both conserved end residues are part of each CDR3. The D gene is left open where the match is weak. Expanded clones get a size class; other rows say once, few or many, or leave the size out.

TRBD2,TRBJ2-7,TRBV9,.,TGTGCTAGCAGCCCCGCTAGCGGAAGCTACGAGCAGTACTTC,CASSPASGSYEQYF
TRBD1,TRBJ2-7,TRBV30,once,TGTGCCTGGAGTGTATGGAGGGGGACAGGGGGTACCTCCATCTACGAGCAGTACTTC,CAWSVWRGTGGTSIYEQYF
.,TRBJ1-3,TRBV2,.,TGTGCCAGCAGTGGAGGAATCTCTGGAAACACCATATATTTT,CASSGGISGNTIYF
.,TRBJ2-7,TRBV7-9,.,TGTGCCAGCAGCCCCATTAAGAGCTACGAGCAGTACTTC,CASSPIKSYEQYF
.,TRBJ2-3,TRBV5-4,.,TGTGCCAGCAGATGGGGGGAGCTTTGGGATACGCAGTATTTT,CASRWGELWDTQYF
TRBD2,TRBJ2-1,TRBV12-3/TRBV12-4,.,TGTGCCAGCAGTCTGACGGGGACTAGCGGGGGTGCCCCGAGCCCCAATGAGCAGTTCTTC,CASSLTGTSGGAPSPNEQFF
.,TRBJ1-2,TRBV10-3,.,TGTGCCATCAGTGAAACGCTTTGGGGTGGGGTGGCTAACTATGGCTACACCTTC,CAISETLWGGVANYGYTF
.,TRBJ2-1,TRBV7-2,.,TGTGCCAGCAGCTTAGGGTTCCTAGGCAATGAGCAGTTCTTC,CASSLGFLGNEQFF
.,TRBJ2-7,TRBV29-1,.,TGCAGCGTTGAAGACAGGCCCTACGAGCAGTACTTC,CSVEDRPYEQYF
.,TRBJ2-5,TRBV4-2,.,TGTGCCAGCAGCCTCCAAGCGACTGGGCAAGAGACCCAGTACTTC,CASSLQATGQETQYF
TRBD2,TRBJ2-1,TRBV7-9,.,TGTGCCAGCAGCTCGCTTAGGTCTAGCGGGAGGACCTACAATGAGCAGTTCTTC,CASSSLRSSGRTYNEQFF
TRBD2,TRBJ2-7,TRBV29-1,once,TGCAGCGTCCTCTGGGAGGGCTACGAGCAGTACTTC,CSVLWEGYEQYF
.,TRBJ1-3,TRBV25-1,.,TGTGCCAGCAGTGGGGACGGTGAACACTCTGGAAACACCATATATTTT,CASSGDGEHSGNTIYF
TRBD2,TRBJ2-1,TRBV3-1,.,TGTGCCAGCAGCACGGAGCGGGGGGCCACTTATAATGAGCAGTTCTTC,CASSTERGATYNEQFF
.,TRBJ2-1,TRBV4-1,.,TGCGCCAGCAGCCGAGCAAGGACCCTAGGCGATGAGCAGTTCTTC,CASSRARTLGDEQFF
TRBD2,TRBJ2-1,TRBV5-6,.,TGTGCCAGCAGCTCCGGACTAGGCAGCTATGAGCAGTTCTTC,CASSSGLGSYEQFF
.,TRBJ1-1,TRBV19,.,TGTGCCAGTAGTATTAGGGGTATGAACACTGAAGCTTTCTTT,CASSIRGMNTEAFF
.,TRBJ2-7,TRBV20-1,.,TGCAGTGCTGCCAGGCGGGACCAATCTTACGAGCAGTACTTC,CSAARRDQSYEQYF
.,TRBJ1-4,TRBV19,.,TGTGCCAGTAGTATGGGGGGGTTTGAAAAACTGTTTTTT,CASSMGGFEKLFF
.,TRBJ2-1,TRBV9,.,TGTGCCAGCTCAGGCCCACCGGGGAATGAGCAGTTCTTC,CASSGPPGNEQFF